This T cell receptor (beta chain) was captured in a study of T cells in localized non-small cell lung cancer. This CDR3 is 15 amino acids long. V trimming: 5 bases; J trimming: 8 bases; junction bases outside the gene matches: 12. Germline CDR1 reads SEHNR; CDR2 reads FQNEAQ (reference sequence). The table came from immunoSEQ multiplex PCR; TCRdb's copy has only in-frame clones and leaves some out. The sample comprises fewer than 25,000 clones, about 91% of which are singletons, and about 2.5% rests with the top ten. The sequencing used peripheral blood, collected before any cancer treatment. The chain couples TRBV7-9 to TRBJ2-1; 7 bases align to TRBD2. The origin of this receptor is a woman aged 35-70 years with stage I lung adenocarcinoma. CDR3: CASSLRRTSDDEQFF. The DNA of the CDR3 is TGTGCCAGCAGCCTACGCAGAACTAGCGATGATGAGCAGTTCTTC.